This TCR beta chain was recorded in a study of early T cells in non-severe SARS-CoV-2 infection. Study-level findings and limits: VDJdb matching, biased toward anti-spike CD8 responses, missed private and CD4 specificities.

Individual cDNA molecules received unique molecular identifiers during library preparation. One entry per CDR3 protein, called by TCRdb with MiXCR from the 5' RACE reads. The table records about 30,000 distinct CDR3 sequences, 5.6% of them present only once. This CDR3 is 14 amino acids long. Germline V gene lookup returns CDR1 DFQATT and CDR2 SNEGSKA (reference sequence). Trimming shortened V by 0 bases and J by 5 bases, and 11 bases separated the two germline ends. This clonotype was seen ten or more times. The antigen is not known. V is TRBV20-1 and J is TRBJ2-1; D is unresolved. Sequenced material: whole blood. This clonotype was sampled from an adult who was a healthcare worker with PCR-confirmed SARS-CoV-2 infection or an uninfected control (not recorded which). In nucleotides, the CDR3 is TGCAGTGCTAGAGATATAAGGGCCGACAATGAGCAGTTCTTC. Translation: CSARDIRADNEQFF.